The rows below give T cell receptor beta chains drawn from one sample of a study of T-cell memory formation after mild COVID-19. TCRdb passed the 5' RACE reads through MiXCR, listing each CDR3 protein once. The sample shows about 320,000 distinct CDR3 sequences, about 13% of them seen only once. The sequenced sample consisted of PBMCs or a T cell subset sorted from them (not recorded which). All receptors derive from a man between 18 and 35 years old who had mild COVID-19 (a few samples of this study predate the infection). Cell type and time point are not known. CDR3s include the opening cysteine and the closing phenylalanine or tryptophan. D genes are given only for firm matches. Clone size is shown for a subset of rows, as once, few, many or a class of expanded clone.

d_gene | j_gene | abundance | v_gene | CDR3aa | CDR3nt
- | TRBJ2-1 | few | TRBV9 | CASSVWGYEQFF | TGTGCCAGCAGCGTTTGGGGTTATGAGCAGTTCTTC
- | TRBJ1-2 | few | TRBV29-1 | CSASPGEDYGYTF | TGCAGCGCCAGTCCAGGGGAGGACTATGGCTACACCTTC
- | TRBJ2-3 | many | TRBV7-3 | CASSLRGGTDTQYF | TGTGCCAGCAGCTTAAGAGGGGGGACAGATACGCAGTATTTT
TRBD1 | TRBJ2-1 | few | TRBV5-5 | CASSPGTGLYNEQFF | TGTGCCAGCAGCCCCGGGACAGGGCTCTACAATGAGCAGTTCTTC
- | TRBJ2-3 | - | TRBV29-1 | CSGTTSWGADTQYF | TGCAGCGGTACCACCTCGTGGGGTGCAGATACGCAGTATTTT
TRBD2 | TRBJ2-3 | - | TRBV29-1 | CSALAGGPSDTQYF | TGCAGCGCCTTAGCGGGGGGGCCCTCAGATACGCAGTATTTT
- | TRBJ2-6 | - | TRBV7-9 | CASSLGVGPTSGANVLTF | TGTGCCAGCAGCTTAGGGGTTGGACCGACCTCTGGGGCCAACGTCCTGACTTTC
- | TRBJ1-2 | - | TRBV6-5 | CASSPLGPGDTVVHGYTF | TGTGCCAGCAGTCCTTTAGGGCCAGGCGATACTGTTGTTCATGGCTACACCTTC
- | TRBJ2-4 | - | TRBV20-1 | CSVPVAKNIQYF | TGCAGTGTTCCTGTAGCCAAAAACATTCAGTACTTC
TRBD2 | TRBJ2-1 | many | TRBV3-1 | CASSQGVGGAAEQFF | TGTGCCAGCAGCCAAGGGGTCGGGGGGGCCGCTGAGCAGTTCTTC
- | TRBJ1-2 | few | TRBV20-1 | CSAMVSSVNGYTF | TGCAGTGCTATGGTCTCGTCTGTCAATGGCTACACCTTC
- | TRBJ1-1 | - | TRBV27 | CASRPTRQLEAFF | TGTGCCAGCAGACCAACCCGCCAGCTTGAAGCTTTCTTT
- | TRBJ2-4 | few | TRBV20-1 | CSARDFAKKNIQYF | TGCAGTGCTAGAGATTTCGCCAAAAAAAACATTCAGTACTTC
TRBD1 | TRBJ2-3 | - | TRBV20-1 | CSAPGQGNTDTQYF | TGCAGTGCCCCTGGACAGGGTAACACAGATACGCAGTATTTT
- | TRBJ2-6 | few | TRBV7-3 | CASSFPAGTGANVLTF | TGTGCCAGCAGCTTTCCGGCGGGGACTGGGGCCAACGTCCTGACTTTC
- | TRBJ1-2 | - | TRBV20-1 | CSAREPSYGYTF | TGCAGTGCTAGAGAGCCCAGCTATGGCTACACCTTC
TRBD1 | TRBJ2-1 | few | TRBV5-1 | CASSLAAGGDEQFF | TGCGCCAGCAGCTTGGCGGCAGGGGGCGATGAGCAGTTCTTC
TRBD1 | TRBJ1-1 | - | TRBV19 | CASSMGTGNTEAFF | TGTGCCAGTAGTATGGGGACAGGGAACACTGAAGCTTTCTTT
- | TRBJ1-1 | - | TRBV5-1 | CASSLAGAHTEAFF | TGCGCCAGCAGCTTGGCAGGGGCCCACACTGAAGCTTTCTTT
- | TRBJ1-2 | few | TRBV5-6 | CASSSLLTEYAYGYTF | TGTGCCAGCAGCTCCCTCCTGACGGAATACGCCTATGGCTACACCTTC
TRBD1 | TRBJ1-2 | few | TRBV6-1 | CASSNRGAFGYTF | TGTGCCAGCAGCAACAGGGGGGCATTTGGCTACACCTTC
TRBD1 | TRBJ2-7 | few | TRBV6-5 | CASGWTGGNEQYF | TGTGCCAGCGGGTGGACAGGGGGCAACGAGCAGTACTTC
- | TRBJ2-3 | many | TRBV5-1 | CASSLERTSTDTQYF | TGCGCCAGCAGCCTCGAGCGCACCAGCACAGATACGCAGTATTTT
TRBD1 | TRBJ2-5 | few | TRBV5-1 | CASSGDGTAEETQYF | TGCGCCAGCAGCGGGGACGGGACAGCAGAAGAGACCCAGTACTTC
- | TRBJ2-1 | - | TRBV7-2 | CASRPGPLTSYNEQFF | TGTGCCAGCAGACCAGGCCCACTTACCTCCTACAATGAGCAGTTCTTC
- | TRBJ1-5 | few | TRBV20-1 | CSATPTGRNQPQHF | TGCAGTGCTACCCCCACAGGCCGCAATCAGCCCCAGCATTTT
- | TRBJ1-2 | few | TRBV6-5 | CASRGTVPQDYGYTF | TGTGCCAGCAGGGGAACAGTGCCCCAAGACTATGGCTACACCTTC
TRBD2 | TRBJ2-5 | - | TRBV12-3/TRBV12-4 | CATGLVPETQYF | TGTGCCACGGGACTAGTGCCAGAGACCCAGTACTTC
- | TRBJ2-1 | once | TRBV9 | CATRCDSPYNEQFF | TGTGCCACCCGGTGTGACAGCCCCTACAATGAGCAGTTCTTC
- | TRBJ2-1 | few | TRBV10-3 | CAISDAGTMISNEQFF | TGTGCCATCAGTGATGCCGGGACAATGATCTCCAATGAGCAGTTCTTC
- | TRBJ2-5 | - | TRBV14 | CASSQGDGGETQYF | TGTGCCAGCAGCCAAGGCGACGGGGGTGAGACCCAGTACTTC
TRBD1 | TRBJ2-7 | - | TRBV12-3/TRBV12-4 | CASSHRTGVDEQYF | TGTGCCAGCAGCCATCGGACAGGGGTTGACGAGCAGTACTTC
TRBD1 | TRBJ2-2 | - | TRBV24-1 | CATSDFLTGMNTGELFF | TGTGCCACCAGTGATTTCTTGACAGGGATGAACACCGGGGAGCTGTTTTTT
TRBD2 | TRBJ2-7 | few | TRBV24-1 | CATSDPGLAGSHSEQYF | TGTGCCACCAGTGACCCGGGACTAGCGGGGAGCCACTCGGAGCAGTACTTC
TRBD2 | TRBJ2-5 | many | TRBV7-2 | CASSATSGVQETQYF | TGTGCCAGCAGCGCTACTAGCGGGGTTCAAGAGACCCAGTACTTC
TRBD1 | TRBJ1-2 | - | TRBV9 | CASSVEQGPVNGYTF | TGTGCCAGCAGCGTTGAACAGGGGCCTGTTAATGGCTACACCTTC
TRBD1 | TRBJ2-1 | - | TRBV12-3/TRBV12-4 | CASSSSDRGIRVSYNEQFF | TGTGCCAGCAGTTCATCGGACAGGGGGATCCGCGTATCCTACAATGAGCAGTTCTTC
- | TRBJ1-2 | few | TRBV4-3 | CASSQDFQGWGYTF | TGCGCCAGCAGCCAAGATTTCCAGGGTTGGGGCTACACCTTC
TRBD1 | TRBJ2-2 | few | TRBV11-1 | CASSVQGYYTGELFF | TGTGCCAGCAGCGTACAGGGGTATTACACCGGGGAGCTGTTTTTT
- | TRBJ1-4 | - | TRBV20-1 | CSARGWQPNEKLFF | TGCAGTGCTAGAGGGTGGCAGCCTAATGAAAAACTGTTTTTT
TRBD2 | TRBJ2-1 | few | TRBV5-1 | CASSLLAGGPGSYNEQFF | TGCGCCAGCAGCTTGTTAGCGGGGGGGCCAGGGTCCTACAATGAGCAGTTCTTC
- | TRBJ2-1 | - | TRBV6-2/TRBV6-3 | CASSPQASWEQFF | TGTGCCAGCAGTCCGCAGGCTTCGTGGGAGCAGTTCTTC
TRBD1 | TRBJ1-2 | - | TRBV7-8 | CASSSDREVYTF | TGTGCCAGCAGCTCCGACAGGGAGGTCTACACCTTC
- | TRBJ2-1 | few | TRBV4-1 | CASSSTVPVNEQFF | TGCGCCAGCAGCTCGACAGTTCCCGTCAATGAGCAGTTCTTC
- | TRBJ2-7 | - | TRBV25-1 | CASSAAGGGPREQYF | TGTGCCAGCAGTGCAGCCGGGGGAGGACCACGGGAGCAGTACTTC
TRBD1 | TRBJ1-2 | - | TRBV5-6 | CASSAPGQAINYGYTF | TGTGCCAGCAGCGCCCCGGGACAGGCGATTAACTATGGCTACACCTTC
- | TRBJ1-2 | - | TRBV29-1 | CSVEADETHYGYTF | TGCAGCGTTGAAGCCGACGAAACTCACTATGGCTACACCTTC
TRBD2 | TRBJ2-5 | few | TRBV20-1 | CSARGLAGGTQETQYF | TGCAGTGCTAGAGGACTAGCGGGGGGGACCCAAGAGACCCAGTACTTC
TRBD1 | TRBJ1-1 | - | TRBV11-2 | CASSLGTGGVRFTNTEAFF | TGTGCCAGCAGCTTGGGGACAGGGGGCGTCAGGTTCACGAACACTGAAGCTTTCTTT
TRBD1 | TRBJ2-1 | - | TRBV7-9 | CASSSNRGLYNEQFF | TGTGCCAGCAGCTCGAACAGGGGGCTGTACAATGAGCAGTTCTTC
TRBD2 | TRBJ2-3 | - | TRBV28 | CASSFGRKAGNTDTQYF | TGTGCCAGCAGTTTCGGCCGGAAAGCGGGAAACACAGATACGCAGTATTTT
TRBD1 | TRBJ1-4 | - | TRBV28 | CASRPTGGSEKLFF | TGTGCCAGCAGACCGACAGGGGGAAGTGAAAAACTGTTTTTT
- | TRBJ1-4 | few | TRBV9 | CASSGTGSREKLFF | TGTGCCAGCAGCGGAACAGGGTCGCGGGAAAAACTGTTTTTT
- | TRBJ2-3 | - | TRBV6-6 | CASTPNLLAGTDTQYF | TGTGCCAGCACCCCGAATTTGCTAGCAGGAACAGATACGCAGTATTTT
- | TRBJ1-1 | few | TRBV5-1 | CASSLETGRTEAFF | TGCGCCAGCAGCTTGGAAACAGGGCGGACTGAAGCTTTCTTT
- | TRBJ2-7 | - | TRBV6-5 | CASSPLGDEQYF | TGTGCCAGCAGCCCCCTGGGAGACGAGCAGTACTTC
- | TRBJ2-2 | - | TRBV20-1 | CSARGWRTGELFF | TGCAGTGCTAGAGGATGGAGGACCGGGGAGCTGTTTTTT
TRBD1 | TRBJ2-5 | - | TRBV29-1 | CSVDGTDLLETQYF | TGCAGCGTTGACGGGACAGACCTTTTGGAGACCCAGTACTTC